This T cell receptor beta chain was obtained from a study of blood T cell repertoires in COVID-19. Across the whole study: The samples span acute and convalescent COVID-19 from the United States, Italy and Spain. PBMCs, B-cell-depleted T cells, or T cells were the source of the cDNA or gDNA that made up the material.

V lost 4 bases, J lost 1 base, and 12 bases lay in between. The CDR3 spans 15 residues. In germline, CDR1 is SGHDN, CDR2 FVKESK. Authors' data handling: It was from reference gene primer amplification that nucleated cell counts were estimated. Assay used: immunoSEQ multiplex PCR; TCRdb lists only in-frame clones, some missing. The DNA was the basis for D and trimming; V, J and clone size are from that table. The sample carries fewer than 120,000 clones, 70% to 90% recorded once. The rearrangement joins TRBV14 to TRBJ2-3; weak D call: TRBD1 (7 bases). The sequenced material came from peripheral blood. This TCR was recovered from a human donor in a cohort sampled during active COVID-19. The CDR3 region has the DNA TGTGCCAGCAGCCCCACCAGGGGGGGCACAGATACGCAGTATTTT. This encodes CASSPTRGGTDTQYF.